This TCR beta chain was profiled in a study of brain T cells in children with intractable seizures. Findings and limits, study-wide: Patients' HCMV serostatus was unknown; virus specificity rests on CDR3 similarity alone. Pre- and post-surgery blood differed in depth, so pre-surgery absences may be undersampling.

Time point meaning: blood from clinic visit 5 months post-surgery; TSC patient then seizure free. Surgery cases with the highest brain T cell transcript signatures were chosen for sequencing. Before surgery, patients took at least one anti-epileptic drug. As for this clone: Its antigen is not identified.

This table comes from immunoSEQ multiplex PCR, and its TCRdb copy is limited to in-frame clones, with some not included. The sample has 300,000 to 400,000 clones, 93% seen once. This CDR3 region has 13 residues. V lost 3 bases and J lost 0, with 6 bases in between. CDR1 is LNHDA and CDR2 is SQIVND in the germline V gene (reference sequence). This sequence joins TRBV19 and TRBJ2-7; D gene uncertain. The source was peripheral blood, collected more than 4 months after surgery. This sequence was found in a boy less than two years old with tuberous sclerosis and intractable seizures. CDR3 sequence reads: CASSIASSYEQYF. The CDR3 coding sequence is TGTGCCAGTAGTATCGCCAGCTCCTACGAGCAGTACTTC.